These 6 T cell receptor beta chains came from one sample sequenced in a study of spatial heterogeneity in lung cancer. TCRdb passed the 5' RACE reads through MiXCR, listing each CDR3 protein once. The sample contains about 1,100 distinct CDR3 sequences, 6% to 7.5% of which appear only once. Time point given: sample taken at primary tumor resection. No cells were sorted before sequencing. The whole RNA sequenced was extracted from tumor, nontumor lung or frozen PBMC. Source: normal lung tissue next to the tumor, taken at surgery. The receptor source for this set is a male donor with early-stage non-small cell lung cancer.

Points on this clonotype: As an off-target read in a library built for alpha chains, this beta chain has a frequency of little significance. V and J are TRBV29-1 and TRBJ2-5; TRBD1 is a possible D gene (5 bases). CDR3 length: 13 amino acids. The ends were cut back, 6 bases at V and 2 bases at J, with 13 bases in the middle. Germline V gives CDR1 SQVTM, CDR2 ANQGSEA. This CDR3 is CSVQGAGQETQYF. DNA for the CDR3: TGCAGCGTCCAAGGGGCCGGTCAAGAGACCCAGTACTTC.

This clonotype was counted ten times or more. Being off target in a library aimed at alpha chains, this beta chain has a size of little meaning. The V call is TRBV19, the J call TRBJ2-6; D is uncertain. The V end was cut by 1 base, the J end by 1 base, with 8 bases between. The length of the CDR3 is 16 residues. Per the germline V gene, CDR1 is LNHDA and CDR2 is SQIVND (reference sequence). The CDR3: CASSIGVLSGANVLTF. The CDR3 DNA reads TGTGCCAGTAGTATAGGGGTTTTATCTGGGGCCAACGTCCTGACTTTC.

In its sample, this clonotype is medium-sized. Little can be read into the size of this beta chain, an off-target read in a library designed for alpha chains. CDR3 nucleotides: TGTGCCAGCAGCGCCGACTGGACAGTGGTCAACGAGCAGTACTTC. It specifies CASSADWTVVNEQYF. The chain uses TRBV14 and TRBJ2-7, with D possibly matching TRBD1 (6 bases). CDR3 size: 15 residues. Germline V lookup: CDR1 SGHDN, CDR2 FVKESK. With 5 bases removed from V and 5 bases from J, the gap between germline ends came to 19 bases.

By share, this clonotype ranks as large. Little can be read into the size of this beta chain, an off-target read in a library designed for alpha chains. CDR3 sequence: CASSLPSEGTDTQYF. CDR3 DNA sequence: TGTGCCAGCAGTTTACCTAGCGAAGGCACAGATACGCAGTATTTT. The genes are TRBV28 and TRBJ2-3; possible D gene TRBD2, 6 bases. With 2 bases removed from V and 1 base from J, the gap between germline ends came to 10 bases. The CDR3 covers 15 residues. The V gene's germline CDR1 is MDHEN and CDR2 SYDVKM.

In this sample, this clonotype is medium-sized. A library made for alpha chains picked up this beta chain off target, so its size means little. The J gene is TRBJ1-5, the V gene TRBV28, with D possibly matching TRBD1 (5 bases). Per germline, CDR1 MDHEN and CDR2 SYDVKM. The germline V and J ends were trimmed by 8 bases and 8 bases, with 22 bases remaining between them. This CDR3 contains 15 residues. The CDR3 sequence is CASEVGGNVREPQHF. CDR3 DNA sequence: TGTGCCAGCGAGGTGGGGGGAAATGTTCGTGAGCCCCAGCATTTT.

About this clonotype: With the library built for alpha chains, this beta chain is off target and its frequency is not meaningful. The J gene is TRBJ2-6, the V gene TRBV29-1; D call uncertain. Germline V lookup: CDR1 SQVTM, CDR2 ANQGSEA. This CDR3 comprises 12 residues. Trimming stripped 2 bases from V and 3 bases from J, with 2 bases between. The CDR3 bases are TGCAGCGTTGAAAGTGGGGCCAACGTCCTGACTTTC. Translation gives CSVESGANVLTF.